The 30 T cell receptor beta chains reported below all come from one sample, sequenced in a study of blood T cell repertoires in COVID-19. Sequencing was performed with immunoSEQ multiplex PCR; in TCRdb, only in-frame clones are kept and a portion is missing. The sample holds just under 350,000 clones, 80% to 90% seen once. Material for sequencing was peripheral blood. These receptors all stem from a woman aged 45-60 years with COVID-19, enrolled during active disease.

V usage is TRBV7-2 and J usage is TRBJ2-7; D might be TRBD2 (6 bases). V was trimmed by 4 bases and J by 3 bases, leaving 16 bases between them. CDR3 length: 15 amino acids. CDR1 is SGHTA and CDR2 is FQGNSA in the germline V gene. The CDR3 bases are TGTGCCAGCAGCTACTGGGTGGGACTGAACTACGAGCAGTACTTC. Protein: CASSYWVGLNYEQYF.

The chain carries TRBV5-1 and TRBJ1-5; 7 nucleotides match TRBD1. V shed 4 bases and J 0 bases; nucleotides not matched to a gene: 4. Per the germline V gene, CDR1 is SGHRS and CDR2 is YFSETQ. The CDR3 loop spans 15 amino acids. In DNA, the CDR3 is TGCGCCAGCAGCCCTGGACAGGCTAGCAATCAGCCCCAGCATTTT. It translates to CASSPGQASNQPQHF.

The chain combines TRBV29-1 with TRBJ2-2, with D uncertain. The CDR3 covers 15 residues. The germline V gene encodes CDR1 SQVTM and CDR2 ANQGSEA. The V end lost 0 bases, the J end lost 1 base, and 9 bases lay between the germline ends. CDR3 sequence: CSVEEKAGNTGELFF. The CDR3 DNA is TGCAGCGTTGAAGAGAAGGCAGGGAACACCGGGGAGCTGTTTTTT.

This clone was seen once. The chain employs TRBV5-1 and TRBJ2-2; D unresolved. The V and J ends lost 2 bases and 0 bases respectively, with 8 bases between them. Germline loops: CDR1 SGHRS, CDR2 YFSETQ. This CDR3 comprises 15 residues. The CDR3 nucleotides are TGCGCCAGCAGCTTAGTACAGTCGAACACCGGGGAGCTGTTTTTT. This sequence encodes CASSLVQSNTGELFF.

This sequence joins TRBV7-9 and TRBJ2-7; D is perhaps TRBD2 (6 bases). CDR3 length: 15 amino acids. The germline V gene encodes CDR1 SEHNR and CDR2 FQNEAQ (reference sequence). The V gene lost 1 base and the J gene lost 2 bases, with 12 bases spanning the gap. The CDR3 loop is CASSLVGSGAYEQYF. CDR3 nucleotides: TGTGCCAGCAGCTTAGTAGGTAGCGGAGCCTACGAGCAGTACTTC.

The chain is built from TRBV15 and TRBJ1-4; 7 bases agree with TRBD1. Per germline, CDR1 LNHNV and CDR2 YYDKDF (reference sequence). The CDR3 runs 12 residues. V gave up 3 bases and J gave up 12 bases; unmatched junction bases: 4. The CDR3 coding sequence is TGTGCCACCAGCAGTCCAACAGGGGAACTGTTTTTT. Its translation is CATSSPTGELFF.

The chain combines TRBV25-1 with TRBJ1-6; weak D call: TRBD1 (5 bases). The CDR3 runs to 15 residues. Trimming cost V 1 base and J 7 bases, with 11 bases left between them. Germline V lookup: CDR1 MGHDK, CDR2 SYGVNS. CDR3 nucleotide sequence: TGTGCCAGCAGTGAATCACCGGGGGGGAATTCACCCCTCCACTTT. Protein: CASSESPGGNSPLHF.

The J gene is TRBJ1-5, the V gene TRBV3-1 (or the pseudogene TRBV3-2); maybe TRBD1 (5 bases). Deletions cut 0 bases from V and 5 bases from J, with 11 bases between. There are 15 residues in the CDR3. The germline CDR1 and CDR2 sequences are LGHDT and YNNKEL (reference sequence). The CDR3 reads CASSQDPTGYQPQHF. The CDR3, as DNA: TGTGCCAGCAGCCAAGATCCCACAGGCTATCAGCCCCAGCATTTT.

This CDR3 reads CASSGQGAGEAFF. The CDR3 coding sequence is TGCGCCAGCAGTGGACAGGGGGCTGGTGAAGCTTTCTTT. The chain employs TRBV10-1 and TRBJ1-1; 10 nucleotides match TRBD1. The V gene's germline CDR1 is WNHNN and CDR2 SYGVQD (reference sequence). CDR3 length equals 13 residues. The ends lost 4 bases at V and 7 bases at J; junction bases unmatched: 3.

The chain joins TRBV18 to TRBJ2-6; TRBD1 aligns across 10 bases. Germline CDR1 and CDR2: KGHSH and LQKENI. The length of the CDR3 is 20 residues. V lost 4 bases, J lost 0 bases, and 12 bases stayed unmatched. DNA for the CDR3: TGTGCCAGCTCACAAACCCGCTTGACAGGGGGCGTCTCTGGGGCCAACGTCCTGACTTTC. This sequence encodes CASSQTRLTGGVSGANVLTF.

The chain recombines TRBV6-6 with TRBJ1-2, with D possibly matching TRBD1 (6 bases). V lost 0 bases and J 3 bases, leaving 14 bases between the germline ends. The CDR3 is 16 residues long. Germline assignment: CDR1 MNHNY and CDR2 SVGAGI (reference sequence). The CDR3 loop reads CASSYSIGRGDYGYTF. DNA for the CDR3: TGTGCCAGCAGTTACTCGATAGGCAGGGGAGACTATGGCTACACCTTC.

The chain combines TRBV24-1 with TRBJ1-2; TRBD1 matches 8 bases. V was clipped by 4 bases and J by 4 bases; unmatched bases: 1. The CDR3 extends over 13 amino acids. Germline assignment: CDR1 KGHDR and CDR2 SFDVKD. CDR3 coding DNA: TGTGCCACCAGTGAGGACAGGGTCTATGGCTACACCTTC. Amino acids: CATSEDRVYGYTF.

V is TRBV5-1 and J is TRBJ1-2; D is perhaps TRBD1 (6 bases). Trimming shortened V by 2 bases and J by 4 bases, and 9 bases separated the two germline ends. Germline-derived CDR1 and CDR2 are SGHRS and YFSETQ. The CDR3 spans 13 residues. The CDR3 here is CASSFSTGYGYTF. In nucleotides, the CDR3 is TGCGCCAGCAGCTTCTCGACAGGCTATGGCTACACCTTC.

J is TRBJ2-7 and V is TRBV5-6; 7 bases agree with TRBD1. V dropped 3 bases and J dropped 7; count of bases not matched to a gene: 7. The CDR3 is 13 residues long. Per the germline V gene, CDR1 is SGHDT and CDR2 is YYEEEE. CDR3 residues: CASSYDRVQEQYF. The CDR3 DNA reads TGTGCCAGCAGCTATGACAGGGTGCAGGAGCAGTACTTC.

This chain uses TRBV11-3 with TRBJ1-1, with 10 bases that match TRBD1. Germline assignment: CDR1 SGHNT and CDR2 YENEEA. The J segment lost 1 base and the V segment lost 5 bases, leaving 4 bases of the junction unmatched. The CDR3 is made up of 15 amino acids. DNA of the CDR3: TGTGCCAGCAGCACGAGACAGGGGGCGAACACTGAAGCTTTCTTT. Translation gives CASSTRQGANTEAFF.

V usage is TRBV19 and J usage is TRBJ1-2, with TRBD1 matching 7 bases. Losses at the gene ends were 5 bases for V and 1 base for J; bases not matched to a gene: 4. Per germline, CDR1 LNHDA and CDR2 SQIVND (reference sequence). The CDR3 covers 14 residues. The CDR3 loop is CASSFNRGNYGYTF. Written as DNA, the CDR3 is TGTGCCAGTAGTTTTAACAGGGGTAACTATGGCTACACCTTC.

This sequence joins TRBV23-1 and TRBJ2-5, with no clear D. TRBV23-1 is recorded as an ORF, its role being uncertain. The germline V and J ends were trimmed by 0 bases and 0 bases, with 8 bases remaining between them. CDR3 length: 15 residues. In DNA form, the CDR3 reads TGCGCCAGCAGTCAATCAAGCGTGTACCAAGAGACCCAGTACTTC. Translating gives CASSQSSVYQETQYF.

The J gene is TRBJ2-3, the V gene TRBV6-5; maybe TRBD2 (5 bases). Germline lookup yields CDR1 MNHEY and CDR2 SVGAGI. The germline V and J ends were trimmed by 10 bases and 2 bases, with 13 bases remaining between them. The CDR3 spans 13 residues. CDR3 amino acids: CATKGDITDTQYF. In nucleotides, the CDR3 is TGTGCCACCAAGGGAGATATCACAGATACGCAGTATTTT.

CDR3 in DNA: TGTGCCACCGGGGTGTTGGGCGGGAATGAGCAGTTCTTC. Its protein is CATGVLGGNEQFF. This sequence joins TRBV24-1 and TRBJ2-1; D perhaps matches TRBD2 (5 bases). Trimming left V 9 bases short and J 7 bases short, with 15 bases between. CDR3 size: 13 residues. The V gene's germline CDR1 is KGHDR and CDR2 SFDVKD.

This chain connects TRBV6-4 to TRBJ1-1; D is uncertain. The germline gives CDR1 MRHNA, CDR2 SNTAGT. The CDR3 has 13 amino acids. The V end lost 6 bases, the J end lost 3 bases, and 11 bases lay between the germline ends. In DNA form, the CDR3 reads TGTGCCAGCAGCCTACAGCATTACACTGAAGCTTTCTTT. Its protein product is CASSLQHYTEAFF.

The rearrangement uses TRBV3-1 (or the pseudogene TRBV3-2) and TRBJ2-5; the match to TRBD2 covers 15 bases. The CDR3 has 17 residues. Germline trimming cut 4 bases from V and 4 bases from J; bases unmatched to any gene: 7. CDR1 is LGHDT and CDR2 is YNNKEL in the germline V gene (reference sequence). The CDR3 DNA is TGTGCCAGCAGCCCCTGGACTAGCGGGAGGGTGGCAGAGACCCAGTACTTC. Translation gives CASSPWTSGRVAETQYF.

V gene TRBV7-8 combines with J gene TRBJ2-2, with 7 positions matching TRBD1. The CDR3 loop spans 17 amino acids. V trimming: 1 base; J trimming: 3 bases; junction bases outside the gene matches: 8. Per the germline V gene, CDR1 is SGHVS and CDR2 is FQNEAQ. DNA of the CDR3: TGTGCCAGCAGCTTAGTTGTTCGGGACAGATACACCGGGGAGCTGTTTTTT. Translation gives CASSLVVRDRYTGELFF.

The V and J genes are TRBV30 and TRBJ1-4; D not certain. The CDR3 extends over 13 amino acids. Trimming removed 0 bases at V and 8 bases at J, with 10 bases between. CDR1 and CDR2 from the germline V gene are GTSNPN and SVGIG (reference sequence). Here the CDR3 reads CAWSVIPSEKLFF. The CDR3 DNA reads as TGTGCCTGGAGTGTTATCCCCTCCGAAAAACTGTTTTTT.

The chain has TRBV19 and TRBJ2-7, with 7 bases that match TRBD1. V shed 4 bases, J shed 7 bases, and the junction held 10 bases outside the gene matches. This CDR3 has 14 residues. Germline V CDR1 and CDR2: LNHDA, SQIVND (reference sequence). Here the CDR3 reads CASSNRQGTGEQYF. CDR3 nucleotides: TGTGCCAGTAGTAATCGACAGGGTACTGGGGAGCAGTACTTC. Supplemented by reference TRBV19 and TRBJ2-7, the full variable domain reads DGGITQSPKYLFRKEGQNVTLSCEQNLNHDAMYWYRQDPGQGLRLIYYSQIVNDFQKGDIAEGYSVSREKKESFPLTVTSAQKNPTAFYLCASSNRQGTGEQYFGPGTRLTVT.

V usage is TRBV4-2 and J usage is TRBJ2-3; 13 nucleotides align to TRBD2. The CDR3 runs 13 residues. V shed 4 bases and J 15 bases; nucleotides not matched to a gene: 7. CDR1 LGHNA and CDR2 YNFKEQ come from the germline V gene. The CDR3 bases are TGTGCCAGCAGCCCCGTGGGGACTAGCGGGGTTTATTTT. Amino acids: CASSPVGTSGVYF.

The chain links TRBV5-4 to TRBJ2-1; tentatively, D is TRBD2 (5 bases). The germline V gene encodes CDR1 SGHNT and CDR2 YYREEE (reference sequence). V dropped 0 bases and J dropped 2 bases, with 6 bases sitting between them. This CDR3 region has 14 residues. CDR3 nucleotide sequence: TGTGCCAGCAGCTTGGATAGCGCCTACAATGAGCAGTTCTTC. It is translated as CASSLDSAYNEQFF. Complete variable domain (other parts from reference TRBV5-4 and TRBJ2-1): ETGVTQSPTHLIKTRGQQVTLRCSSQSGHNTVSWYQQALGQGPQFIFQYYREEENGRGNFPPRFSGLQFPNYSSELNVNALELDDSALYLCASSLDSAYNEQFFGPGTRLTVL.

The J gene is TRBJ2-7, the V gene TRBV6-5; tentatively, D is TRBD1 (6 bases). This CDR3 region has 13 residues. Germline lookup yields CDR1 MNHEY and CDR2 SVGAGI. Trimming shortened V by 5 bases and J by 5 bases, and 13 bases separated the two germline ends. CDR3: CASSRTVSHEQYF. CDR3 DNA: TGTGCCAGCAGTCGGACAGTTTCCCACGAGCAGTACTTC.

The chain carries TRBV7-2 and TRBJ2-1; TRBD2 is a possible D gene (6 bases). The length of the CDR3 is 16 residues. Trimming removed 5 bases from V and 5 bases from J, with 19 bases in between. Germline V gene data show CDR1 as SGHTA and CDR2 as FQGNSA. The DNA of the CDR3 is TGTGCCAGCAGCGTAAACCGGGACTCAAATCACAATGAGCAGTTCTTC. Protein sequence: CASSVNRDSNHNEQFF. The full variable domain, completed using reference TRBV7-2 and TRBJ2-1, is GAGVSQSPSNKVTEKGKDVELRCDPISGHTALYWYRQSLGQGLEFLIYFQGNSAPDKSGLPSDRFSAERTGGSVSTLTIQRTQQEDSAVYLCASSVNRDSNHNEQFFGPGTRLTVL.

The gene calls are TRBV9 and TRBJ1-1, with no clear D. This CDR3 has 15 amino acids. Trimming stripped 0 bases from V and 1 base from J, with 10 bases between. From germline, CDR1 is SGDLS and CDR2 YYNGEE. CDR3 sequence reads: CASSVDLQRNTEAFF. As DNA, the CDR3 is TGTGCCAGCAGCGTAGACTTACAGAGGAACACTGAAGCTTTCTTT.

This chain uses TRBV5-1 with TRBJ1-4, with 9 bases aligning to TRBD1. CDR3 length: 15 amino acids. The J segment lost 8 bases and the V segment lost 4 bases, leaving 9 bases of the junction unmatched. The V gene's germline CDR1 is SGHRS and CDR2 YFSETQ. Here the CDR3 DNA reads TGCGCCAGCAGCCCCCGGACAGGGGCCGGGGAAAAACTGTTTTTT. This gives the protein CASSPRTGAGEKLFF.